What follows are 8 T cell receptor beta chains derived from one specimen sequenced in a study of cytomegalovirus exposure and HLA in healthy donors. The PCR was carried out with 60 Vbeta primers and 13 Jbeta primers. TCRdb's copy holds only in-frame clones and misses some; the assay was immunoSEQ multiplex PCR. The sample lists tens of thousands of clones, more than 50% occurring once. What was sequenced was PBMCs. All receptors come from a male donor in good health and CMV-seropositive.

DNA of the CDR3: TGTGCCCTCCGGGAGGACCTCAATGAAAAACTGTTTTTT. Amino acid sequence: CALREDLNEKLFF. The chain links TRBV6-1 to TRBJ1-4; unclear D gene. The germline V gene encodes CDR1 MNHNS and CDR2 SASEGT. V lost 11 bases to trimming and J lost 5 bases, with 15 bases between them. This CDR3 region has 13 residues.

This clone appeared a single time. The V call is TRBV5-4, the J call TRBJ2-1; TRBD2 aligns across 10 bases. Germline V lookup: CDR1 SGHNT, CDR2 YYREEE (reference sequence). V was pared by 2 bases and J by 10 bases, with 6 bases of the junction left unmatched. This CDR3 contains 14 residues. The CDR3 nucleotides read TGTGCCAGCAGCTTAGCGGGGGGGCCGGGAGAGCAGTTCTTC. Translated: CASSLAGGPGEQFF.

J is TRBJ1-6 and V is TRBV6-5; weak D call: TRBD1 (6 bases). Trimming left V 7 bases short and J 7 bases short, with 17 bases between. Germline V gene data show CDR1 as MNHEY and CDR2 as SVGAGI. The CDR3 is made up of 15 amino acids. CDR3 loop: CASTPGGLGNSPLHF. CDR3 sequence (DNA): TGTGCCAGCACTCCCGGGGGGCTAGGGAATTCACCCCTCCACTTT.

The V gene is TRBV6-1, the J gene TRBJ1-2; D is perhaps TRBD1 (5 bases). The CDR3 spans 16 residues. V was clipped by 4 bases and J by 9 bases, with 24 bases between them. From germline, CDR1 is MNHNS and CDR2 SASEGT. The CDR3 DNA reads TGTGCCAGCAGTGTACAGGTCCCTACCTCTTTTATGAGCTACACCTTC. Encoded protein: CASSVQVPTSFMSYTF.

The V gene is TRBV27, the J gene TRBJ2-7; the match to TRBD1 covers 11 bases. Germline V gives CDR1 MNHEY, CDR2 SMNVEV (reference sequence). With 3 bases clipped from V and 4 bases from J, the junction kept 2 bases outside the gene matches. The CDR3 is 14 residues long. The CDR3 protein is CASSLGQGGYEQYF. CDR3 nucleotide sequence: TGTGCCAGCAGTTTGGGACAGGGGGGTTACGAGCAGTACTTC.

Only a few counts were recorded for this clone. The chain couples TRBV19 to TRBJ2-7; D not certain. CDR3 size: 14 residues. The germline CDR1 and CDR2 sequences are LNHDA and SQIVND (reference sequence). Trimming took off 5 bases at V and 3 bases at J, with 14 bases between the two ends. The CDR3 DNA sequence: TGTGCCAGTAGTCAGGCAGGATATTACTACGAGCAGTACTTC. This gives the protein CASSQAGYYYEQYF.

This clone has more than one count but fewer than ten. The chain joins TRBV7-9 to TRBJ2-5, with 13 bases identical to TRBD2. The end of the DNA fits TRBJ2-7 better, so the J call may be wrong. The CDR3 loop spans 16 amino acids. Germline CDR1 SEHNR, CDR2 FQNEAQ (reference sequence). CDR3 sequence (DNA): TGTGCCAGCAGCAATCCCGGGACTAGCGGGATATACGAGCAGTACTTC. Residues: CASSNPGTSGIYEQYF.

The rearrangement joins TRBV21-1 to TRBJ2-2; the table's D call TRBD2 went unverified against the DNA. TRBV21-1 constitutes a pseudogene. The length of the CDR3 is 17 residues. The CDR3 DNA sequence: TGTGCCAGCAGCGCCCCTAGGAGGCCCGGGGACACCGGGGAGCTGTTTTTT. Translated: CASSAPRRPGDTGELFF.